These 25 T cell receptor beta chains were sequenced from one sample in a study of post-analysis software for immune sequencing data. Antigens of these TCRs are unknown. General study findings and limits: With TRBV5-6, TRBV5-1 and TRBV20-1 included, about five TRBV segments were more frequent in patients than in controls.

Every TCR beta cDNA library bore unique molecular identifiers. A single record per CDR3 protein comes from TCRdb applying MiXCR to the PCR reads. The table lists hundreds of thousands of distinct CDR3 sequences, about 32% of them singletons. Specimen: blood. The receptors shown here come from a girl under 18 with multiple sclerosis.

This rearrangement joins TRBV6-4 to TRBJ2-3; no definite D call. V lost 0 bases, J lost 6 bases, and 10 bases lay in between. CDR3 length equals 14 residues. Germline assignment: CDR1 MRHNA and CDR2 SNTAGT. CDR3 DNA: TGTGCCAGCAGTGACTCAGGCAACCCGGATACGCAGTATTTT. Protein sequence: CASSDSGNPDTQYF.

The rearrangement links TRBV28 to TRBJ2-7, with D possibly being TRBD1 or TRBD2 (5 bases each). This CDR3 comprises 16 residues. With 2 bases removed from V and 0 bases from J, the gap between germline ends came to 14 bases. Germline CDR1 MDHEN, CDR2 SYDVKM. DNA for the CDR3: TGTGCCAGCAGTTTAAGGGGCCCAGGGAGCTCCTACGAGCAGTACTTC. Translating it yields CASSLRGPGSSYEQYF.

There are a few counts of this clonotype. The chain uses TRBV4-2 and TRBJ2-3; 14 bases match TRBD2. This CDR3 is 17 amino acids long. The germline V gene encodes CDR1 LGHNA and CDR2 YNFKEQ. Trimming cost V 0 bases and J 4 bases; bases outside gene matches: 3. CDR3: CASSQERLAGGSDTQYF. The CDR3 bases are TGTGCCAGCAGCCAAGAGAGACTAGCGGGGGGGTCAGATACGCAGTATTTT.

This clonotype was counted between two and nine times. This chain joins TRBV5-1 and TRBJ2-3; 7 bases align to TRBD2. Looked up from germline, CDR1 is SGHRS and CDR2 is YFSETQ. Losses at the gene ends were 2 bases for V and 0 bases for J; bases not matched to a gene: 6. CDR3 length: 16 amino acids. The CDR3 is CASSFGAGPSTDTQYF. Written as DNA, the CDR3 is TGCGCCAGCAGCTTTGGAGCGGGACCTAGCACAGATACGCAGTATTTT.

The rearrangement uses TRBV25-1 and TRBJ2-5; TRBD1 is a possible D gene (6 bases). V lost 5 bases to trimming and J lost 0 bases, with 16 bases between them. Per the germline V gene, CDR1 is MGHDK and CDR2 is SYGVNS. The CDR3 runs 16 residues. CDR3 in DNA: TGTGCCAGCAGTATGGGGGCAGGTGGGAACCAAGAGACCCAGTACTTC. It is translated as CASSMGAGGNQETQYF. Combining the CDR3 with reference TRBV25-1 and TRBJ2-5 gives the whole variable domain EADIYQTPRYLVIGTGKKITLECSQTMGHDKMYWYQQDPGMELHLIHYSYGVNSTEKGDLSSESTVSRIRTEHFPLTLESARPSHTSQYLCASSMGAGGNQETQYFGPGTRLLVL.

This clonotype was counted between two and nine times. The chain couples TRBV4-1 to TRBJ1-5; possible D gene TRBD1, 6 bases. The germline V and J ends were trimmed by 2 bases and 6 bases, with 14 bases remaining between them. Germline CDR1 MGHRA, CDR2 YSYEKL. The CDR3 spans 15 residues. CDR3 in DNA: TGCGCCAGCAGCCAATCGCCTGGACAGTTTCAGCCCCAGCATTTT. Translating it yields CASSQSPGQFQPQHF.

This clonotype came up a few times. The V call is TRBV6-5, the J call TRBJ2-7, with D perhaps assigned TRBD1 or TRBD2 (6 bases each). V gave up 2 bases and J gave up 4 bases, with 12 bases separating them. This CDR3 is built from 14 residues. Germline assignment: CDR1 MNHEY and CDR2 SVGAGI. CDR3 DNA sequence: TGTGCCAGCAGTTACGGGGGGCGCGGGTACGAGCAGTACTTC. Its protein is CASSYGGRGYEQYF.

This chain links TRBV5-1 with TRBJ2-5; 7 positions agree with TRBD1. In germline, CDR1 is SGHRS, CDR2 YFSETQ. The CDR3 has 16 residues. V trimming: 3 bases; J trimming: 0 bases; junction bases outside the gene matches: 8. For the CDR3, the DNA is TGCGCCAGCAGCTCGCCGGGACAGAGGTACCAAGAGACCCAGTACTTC. Its translation: CASSSPGQRYQETQYF.

The chain uses TRBV19 and TRBJ1-6, with TRBD1 matching 8 bases. The CDR3 runs to 17 residues. J lost 9 bases, V lost 2 bases, and 12 bases had no gene match. Per the germline V gene, CDR1 is LNHDA and CDR2 is SQIVND (reference sequence). The CDR3 sequence is CASSIRTTGELGSPLHF. DNA of the CDR3: TGTGCCAGTAGTATACGCACGACAGGGGAGTTGGGTTCACCCCTCCACTTT.

Only a few counts were recorded for this clonotype. The DNA of the CDR3 is TGTGCCAGCAGCGTTACTAGCGGGAGACCCTCCTACAATGAGCAGTTCTTC. Protein product: CASSVTSGRPSYNEQFF. This rearrangement joins TRBV7-2 to TRBJ2-1; 11 bases are shared with TRBD2. CDR3 length equals 17 residues. Per germline, CDR1 SGHTA and CDR2 FQGNSA. V trimming: 5 bases; J trimming: 0 bases; junction bases outside the gene matches: 6.

This clonotype was observed a few times. The V and J genes are TRBV24-1 and TRBJ2-1, with 11 bases lining up with TRBD2. V lost 5 bases to trimming and J lost 5 bases; unmatched junction nucleotides: 7. The germline CDR1 and CDR2 sequences are KGHDR and SFDVKD. The length of the CDR3 is 16 residues. This CDR3 is CATSAYLAGGHNEQFF. The CDR3 coding sequence is TGTGCCACCAGTGCCTACCTAGCGGGAGGTCACAATGAGCAGTTCTTC.

The rearrangement joins TRBV20-1 to TRBJ2-5; D is perhaps TRBD2 (7 bases). Deletions cut 6 bases from V and 6 bases from J, with 20 bases between. The germline V gene encodes CDR1 DFQATT and CDR2 SNEGSKA (reference sequence). CDR3 length: 14 residues. CDR3 region: CSAEEGGLRQTQYF. CDR3 bases: TGCAGTGCCGAGGAGGGGGGGTTACGACAGACCCAGTACTTC.

This clonotype was found a few times. This chain uses TRBV5-8 with TRBJ2-1, with 7 bases lining up with TRBD2. Looked up from germline, CDR1 is SGHTS and CDR2 is YDEGEE. This CDR3 spans 14 amino acids. With V trimmed by 5 bases and J by 6 bases, 8 bases remained unmatched. The CDR3 coding sequence is TGTGCCAGCAGTCGCGGACTAGAAGCCAATGAGCAGTTCTTC. The encoded protein is CASSRGLEANEQFF.

This clonotype has just a few counts. Relative to the germline gene, one junction end is altered; a read error may explain this. The rearrangement uses TRBV7-2 and TRBJ2-1, with TRBD2 matching over 13 bases. This CDR3 is 16 amino acids long. Germline loops: CDR1 SGHTA, CDR2 FQGNSA. CDR3 region: CASTLLAGGDYNEQFF. The CDR3 DNA reads TGTGCCAGCACCTTACTAGCGGGAGGGGACTACAATGAGCAGTTCTTC. Full variable domain (rest looked up from reference TRBV7-2 and TRBJ2-1): GAGVSQSPSNKVTEKGKDVELRCDPISGHTALYWYRQSLGQGLEFLIYFQGNSAPDKSGLPSDRFSAERTGGSVSTLTIQRTQQEDSAVYLCASTLLAGGDYNEQFFGPGTRLTVL.

The chain uses TRBV20-1 and TRBJ1-4; 7 bases are shared with TRBD1. V gave up 5 bases and J gave up 2 bases; unmatched junction bases: 2. The germline gives CDR1 DFQATT, CDR2 SNEGSKA (reference sequence). The CDR3 length is 13 residues. For the CDR3, the DNA is TGCAGTGCTGGGGACAGTACTAATGAAAAACTGTTTTTT. It is translated as CSAGDSTNEKLFF.

This clonotype was observed a few times. J is TRBJ2-1 and V is TRBV6-1, with 8 bases lining up with TRBD2. The CDR3 length is 16 residues. CDR1 and CDR2 (germline): MNHNS, SASEGT. The J segment lost 7 bases and the V segment lost 3 bases, leaving 11 bases of the junction unmatched. The CDR3 here is CASSETSEYLGNEQFF. CDR3 nucleotides: TGTGCCAGCAGTGAGACTAGCGAATATTTGGGGAATGAGCAGTTCTTC.

The chain links TRBV7-2 to TRBJ2-2; D might be TRBD1 (6 bases). This CDR3 comprises 17 residues. Germline-derived CDR1 and CDR2 are SGHTA and FQGNSA. V lost 4 bases and J lost 4, with 19 bases in between. The CDR3 DNA reads TGTGCCAGCAGCTCCAGGGGACCCGGCGGAATCACCGGGGAGCTGTTTTTT. Its translation: CASSSRGPGGITGELFF.

This clonotype was recorded many times. The chain carries TRBV10-3 and TRBJ2-1; no firm D call. V lost 6 bases and J 0 bases, leaving 12 bases between the germline ends. The germline CDR1 and CDR2 sequences are ENHRY and SYGVKD. The CDR3 has 15 amino acids. The CDR3 spells CAISRQQSSYNEQFF. The CDR3 DNA reads TGTGCCATCAGCCGACAACAGAGCTCCTACAATGAGCAGTTCTTC.

This clonotype occurred a few times. The V gene is TRBV3-1, the J gene TRBJ2-5; D is ambiguous. Trimming cost V 0 bases and J 3 bases, with 8 bases left between them. The CDR3 loop spans 14 amino acids. Looked up from germline, CDR1 is LGHDT and CDR2 is YNNKEL (reference sequence). The CDR3 bases are TGTGCCAGCAGCCAAGATTACCAAAAAGAGACCCAGTACTTC. It translates to CASSQDYQKETQYF.

This rearrangement joins TRBV7-9 to TRBJ1-4, with 10 bases aligning to TRBD1. The CDR3 runs 18 residues. V lost 3 bases, J lost 1 base, and 8 bases stayed unmatched. Per germline, CDR1 SEHNR and CDR2 FQNEAQ (reference sequence). The CDR3 here is CASSFTRQGAETNEKLFF. The CDR3 nucleotides read TGTGCCAGCAGCTTCACCAGACAGGGGGCGGAAACTAATGAAAAACTGTTTTTT.

A few counts support this clonotype. The V call is TRBV6-1, the J call TRBJ1-5, with 7 bases matching TRBD1. This CDR3 region has 13 residues. V trimming: 8 bases; J trimming: 1 base; junction bases outside the gene matches: 2. The germline V gene encodes CDR1 MNHNS and CDR2 SASEGT. CDR3: CASGTVSNQPQHF. The CDR3 DNA sequence: TGTGCCAGCGGGACAGTGAGCAATCAGCCCCAGCATTTT.

The chain recombines TRBV7-9 with TRBJ1-1; D gene uncertain. The germline gives CDR1 SEHNR, CDR2 FQNEAQ (reference sequence). Trimming pared 5 bases from V and 2 bases from J, leaving 9 bases between. The CDR3 has 13 amino acids. Written as DNA, the CDR3 is TGTGCCAGCAGCACCTGGCCTAACACTGAAGCTTTCTTT. The encoded protein is CASSTWPNTEAFF.

This clonotype came up a few times. The rearrangement links TRBV4-3 to TRBJ1-6, with D perhaps matching TRBD1 (5 bases). V dropped 1 base and J dropped 8 bases, with 18 bases sitting between them. The CDR3 is 17 residues long. Germline lookup yields CDR1 LGHNA and CDR2 YSLEER. CDR3 in amino acids: CASSQGASALGDSPLHF. CDR3 coding DNA: TGCGCCAGCAGCCAAGGGGCGTCGGCGCTGGGGGATTCACCCCTCCACTTT.

This clonotype appeared many times. The rearrangement uses TRBV4-2 and TRBJ2-5; either TRBD1 or TRBD2 may fit D (6 bases each). The CDR3 totals 15 residues. Trimming took off 4 bases at V and 2 bases at J, with 14 bases between the two ends. The germline V gene encodes CDR1 LGHNA and CDR2 YNFKEQ. This chain's CDR3 is CASSPVGGQQETQYF. DNA of the CDR3: TGTGCCAGCAGCCCCGTTGGGGGGCAGCAAGAGACCCAGTACTTC.

This clonotype was detected only a few times. The chain recombines TRBV28 with TRBJ2-1; TRBD1 matches 8 bases. Germline V gives CDR1 MDHEN, CDR2 SYDVKM. V shed 7 bases, J shed 2 bases, and the junction held 7 bases outside the gene matches. This CDR3 region has 15 residues. The CDR3 DNA reads TGTGCCAGCACCGGAGGACAGGGTACCTACAATGAGCAGTTCTTC. This gives the protein CASTGGQGTYNEQFF.